Each of the 11 T cell receptor beta chains below was sequenced from the same sample in a study of identical twins. MiXCR, run by TCRdb on the 5' RACE reads, gives a single entry per CDR3 protein. Of under 900,000 distinct CDR3 sequences in the sample, roughly 12% are singletons; the top ten hold under 2%. The data also belong to a second study, concerning yellow fever vaccine responses in identical twins.

Sample: PBMCs. These TCRs come from a woman younger than 35 in good health.

This chain uses TRBV9 with TRBJ2-1; TRBD2 aligns across 9 bases. Germline CDR1 reads SGDLS; CDR2 reads YYNGEE. The CDR3 runs to 15 residues. Losses at the gene ends were 3 bases for V and 3 bases for J; bases not matched to a gene: 4. Here the CDR3 reads CASSESGGNYNEQFF. The CDR3 nucleotides are TGTGCCAGCAGCGAAAGCGGGGGGAACTACAATGAGCAGTTCTTC.

This rearrangement joins TRBV5-1 to TRBJ2-7; 7 nucleotides agree with TRBD1. Germline assignment: CDR1 SGHRS and CDR2 YFSETQ. V gave up 0 bases and J gave up 1 base; unmatched junction bases: 10. The length of the CDR3 is 17 residues. CDR3 nucleotide sequence: TGCGCCAGCAGCTTGGCAGAGGGGGCCCGGAGTTCCTACGAGCAGTACTTC. This gives the protein CASSLAEGARSSYEQYF.

This clonotype was observed a handful of times. This chain links TRBV12-3 or TRBV12-4 with TRBJ2-1, with 7 bases that match TRBD1. The CDR3 is made up of 16 amino acids. J gave up 1 base and V 1 base, and 4 bases lay outside the gene matches. The CDR3 reads CASSLDRGGSYNEQFF. The CDR3 coding sequence is TGTGCCAGCAGTTTAGACAGGGGTGGGTCCTACAATGAGCAGTTCTTC.

This clonotype has just a few counts. V gene TRBV20-1 combines with J gene TRBJ2-1, with unresolved D. The V gene lost 3 bases and the J gene lost 4 bases, with 10 bases spanning the gap. The length of the CDR3 is 13 residues. CDR1 is DFQATT and CDR2 is SNEGSKA in the germline V gene (reference sequence). CDR3 loop: CSASVAGYNEQFF. CDR3 nucleotide sequence: TGCAGTGCTAGTGTGGCAGGATACAATGAGCAGTTCTTC.

This clonotype was seen more than once but under ten times. The rearrangement uses TRBV10-3 and TRBJ2-1; 12 bases agree with TRBD2. CDR3 length equals 20 residues. Trimming at V came to 2 bases and at J to 1 base, leaving 12 bases not matched to a gene. CDR1 is ENHRY and CDR2 is SYGVKD in the germline V gene. Here the CDR3 reads CAISESGLGLAGESYNEQFF. For the CDR3, the DNA is TGTGCCATCAGTGAGAGTGGGTTGGGACTAGCGGGCGAATCCTACAATGAGCAGTTCTTC.

The chain carries TRBV3-1 and TRBJ2-7, with 8 bases identical to TRBD1. The CDR3 runs to 15 residues. The germline CDR1 and CDR2 sequences are LGHDT and YNNKEL (reference sequence). The V gene end was trimmed by 0 bases and the J gene end by 6 bases; junction bases not matched to a gene: 7. The CDR3 region is CASSQDRTGYGEQYV. The CDR3 DNA sequence: TGTGCCAGCAGCCAAGACCGGACAGGGTACGGCGAGCAGTACGTC.

This clonotype has more than one count but fewer than ten. V is TRBV20-1 and J is TRBJ1-3; 9 bases map to TRBD1. The CDR3 runs to 13 residues. V gave up 3 bases and J gave up 5 bases; unmatched junction bases: 2. Germline lookup yields CDR1 DFQATT and CDR2 SNEGSKA (reference sequence). The CDR3 spells CSARGQGRNTIYF. In DNA form, the CDR3 reads TGCAGTGCTAGGGGACAGGGCAGAAACACCATATATTTT.

The chain links TRBV6-1 to TRBJ1-5, with D possibly TRBD1 on 5 matching bases. V was shortened by 6 bases and J by 5 bases, with 5 bases between the two germline ends. CDR3 length: 11 residues. Germline-derived CDR1 and CDR2 are MNHNS and SASEGT. The CDR3 loop reads CASRGDQPQHF. CDR3 nucleotide sequence: TGTGCCAGCAGGGGGGATCAGCCCCAGCATTTT.

The V gene is TRBV12-3 or TRBV12-4, the J gene TRBJ2-1; maybe TRBD1 (5 bases). V was cut by 6 bases and J by 6 bases, with 21 bases left in between. The CDR3 length is 16 residues. CDR3 nucleotide sequence: TGTGCCAGCAGCGCGCTGGGGCAGCCAGGCGGCAATGAGCAGTTCTTC. Translating it yields CASSALGQPGGNEQFF.

The chain carries TRBV4-1 and TRBJ2-1; 14 nucleotides agree with TRBD2. Germline loops: CDR1 MGHRA, CDR2 YSYEKL. Unmatched junction bases numbered 9, after V lost 0 bases and J lost 8 bases. The CDR3 sequence is 18 residues long. CDR3 in amino acids: CASSQDGRLAGGSDEQFF. The CDR3 DNA is TGCGCCAGCAGCCAAGATGGGCGACTAGCGGGAGGGAGTGATGAGCAGTTCTTC.

This clonotype was picked up a small number of times. This chain connects TRBV10-3 to TRBJ2-3; possible D gene TRBD2, 7 bases. CDR3 length: 15 amino acids. V lost 8 bases, J lost 1 base, and 16 bases lay in between. Germline assignment: CDR1 ENHRY and CDR2 SYGVKD. DNA of the CDR3: TGTGCCATCCGGGGGGCTAGCGGAGGCACAGATACGCAGTATTTT. Its protein product is CAIRGASGGTDTQYF.